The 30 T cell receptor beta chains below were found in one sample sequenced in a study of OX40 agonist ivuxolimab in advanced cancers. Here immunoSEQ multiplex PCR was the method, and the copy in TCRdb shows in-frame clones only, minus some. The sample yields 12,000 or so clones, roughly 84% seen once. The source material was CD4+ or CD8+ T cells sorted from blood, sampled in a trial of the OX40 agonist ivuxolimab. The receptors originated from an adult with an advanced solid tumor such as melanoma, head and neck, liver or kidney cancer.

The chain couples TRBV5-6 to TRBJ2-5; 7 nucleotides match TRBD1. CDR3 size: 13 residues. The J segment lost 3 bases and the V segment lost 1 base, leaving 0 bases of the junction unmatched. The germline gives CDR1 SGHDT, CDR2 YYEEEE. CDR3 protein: CASSLTGEETQYF. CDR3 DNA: TGTGCCAGCAGCTTGACAGGGGAAGAGACCCAGTACTTC. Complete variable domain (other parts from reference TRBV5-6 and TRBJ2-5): DAGVTQSPTHLIKTRGQQVTLRCSPKSGHDTVSWYQQALGQGPQFIFQYYEEEERQRGNFPDRFSGHQFPNYSSELNVNALLLGDSALYLCASSLTGEETQYFGPGTRLLVL.

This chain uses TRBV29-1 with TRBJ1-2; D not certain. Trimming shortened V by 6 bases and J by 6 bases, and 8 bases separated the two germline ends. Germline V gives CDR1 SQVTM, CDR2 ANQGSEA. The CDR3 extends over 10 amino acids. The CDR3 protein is CSVHGDGYTF. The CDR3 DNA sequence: TGCAGCGTACACGGCGATGGCTACACCTTC.

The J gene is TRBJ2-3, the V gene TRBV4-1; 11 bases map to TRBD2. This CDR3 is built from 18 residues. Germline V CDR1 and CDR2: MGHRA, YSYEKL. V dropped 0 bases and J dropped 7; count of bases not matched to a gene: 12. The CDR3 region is CASSQEYVLAGGRNTQYF. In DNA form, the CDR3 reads TGCGCCAGCAGCCAAGAATACGTCTTAGCGGGGGGGCGTAATACGCAGTATTTT.

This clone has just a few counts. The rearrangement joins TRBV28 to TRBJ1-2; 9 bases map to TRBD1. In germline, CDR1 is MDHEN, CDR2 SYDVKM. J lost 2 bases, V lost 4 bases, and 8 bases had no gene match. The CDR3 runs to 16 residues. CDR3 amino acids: CASSSLTGGINYGYTF. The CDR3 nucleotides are TGTGCCAGCAGTTCCCTGACAGGGGGGATCAACTATGGCTACACCTTC.

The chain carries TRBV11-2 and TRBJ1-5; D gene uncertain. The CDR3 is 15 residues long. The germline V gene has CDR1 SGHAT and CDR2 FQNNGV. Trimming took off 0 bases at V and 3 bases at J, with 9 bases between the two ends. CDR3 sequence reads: CASSLDTGFNQPQHF. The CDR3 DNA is TGTGCCAGCAGCTTAGATACGGGCTTCAATCAGCCCCAGCATTTT.

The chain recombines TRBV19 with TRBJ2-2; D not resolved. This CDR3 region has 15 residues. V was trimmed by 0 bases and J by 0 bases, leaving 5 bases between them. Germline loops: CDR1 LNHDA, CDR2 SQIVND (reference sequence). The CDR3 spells CASSIDQTNTGELFF. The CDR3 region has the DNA TGTGCCAGTAGTATAGATCAAACGAACACCGGGGAGCTGTTTTTT.

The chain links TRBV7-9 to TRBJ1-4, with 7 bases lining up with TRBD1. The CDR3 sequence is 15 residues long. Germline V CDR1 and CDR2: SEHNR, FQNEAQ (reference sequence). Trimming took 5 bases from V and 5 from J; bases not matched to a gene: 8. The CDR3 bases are TGTGCCAGCAGCCCTCGACAGGGACAGAATGAAAAACTGTTTTTT. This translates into CASSPRQGQNEKLFF.

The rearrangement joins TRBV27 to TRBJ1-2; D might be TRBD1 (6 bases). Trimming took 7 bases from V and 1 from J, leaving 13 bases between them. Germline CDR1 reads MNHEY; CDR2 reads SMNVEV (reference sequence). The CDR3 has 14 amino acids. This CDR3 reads CASKVGRGNYGYTF. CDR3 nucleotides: TGTGCCAGCAAAGTAGGCAGGGGTAACTATGGCTACACCTTC.

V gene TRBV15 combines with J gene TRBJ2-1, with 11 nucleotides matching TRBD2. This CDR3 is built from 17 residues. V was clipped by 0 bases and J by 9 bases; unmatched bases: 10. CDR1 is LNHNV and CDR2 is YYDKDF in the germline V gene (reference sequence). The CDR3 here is CATSRESLLAGGLEQFF. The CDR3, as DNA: TGTGCCACCAGCAGAGAATCCCTCTTAGCGGGGGGGCTTGAGCAGTTCTTC.

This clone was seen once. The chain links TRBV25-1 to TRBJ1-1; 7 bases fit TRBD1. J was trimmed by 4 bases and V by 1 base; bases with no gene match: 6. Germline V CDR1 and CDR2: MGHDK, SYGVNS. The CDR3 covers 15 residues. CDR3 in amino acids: CASSESRGLSTEAFF. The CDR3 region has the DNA TGTGCCAGCAGTGAATCGAGGGGGCTAAGCACTGAAGCTTTCTTT.

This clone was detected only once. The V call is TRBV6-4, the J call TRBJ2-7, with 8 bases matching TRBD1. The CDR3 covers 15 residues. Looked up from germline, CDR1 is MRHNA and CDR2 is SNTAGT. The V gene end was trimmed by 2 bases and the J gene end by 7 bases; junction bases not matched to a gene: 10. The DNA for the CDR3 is TGTGCCAGCAGTGACGTGAGACAGGGGCCGAGGGAGCAGTACTTC. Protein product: CASSDVRQGPREQYF.

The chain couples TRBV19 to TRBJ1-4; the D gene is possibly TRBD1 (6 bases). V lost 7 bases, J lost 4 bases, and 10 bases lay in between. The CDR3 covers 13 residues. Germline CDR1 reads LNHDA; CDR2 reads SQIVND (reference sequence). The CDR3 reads CASKDRLNEKLFF. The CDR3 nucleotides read TGTGCCAGTAAGGACAGACTTAATGAAAAACTGTTTTTT.

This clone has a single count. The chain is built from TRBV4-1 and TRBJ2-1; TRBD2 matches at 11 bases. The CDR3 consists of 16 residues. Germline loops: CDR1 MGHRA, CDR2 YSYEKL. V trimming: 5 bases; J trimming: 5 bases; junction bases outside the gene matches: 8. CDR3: CASSTYGTSGNNEQFF. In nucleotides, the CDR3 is TGCGCCAGCAGCACGTACGGGACTAGCGGTAACAATGAGCAGTTCTTC.

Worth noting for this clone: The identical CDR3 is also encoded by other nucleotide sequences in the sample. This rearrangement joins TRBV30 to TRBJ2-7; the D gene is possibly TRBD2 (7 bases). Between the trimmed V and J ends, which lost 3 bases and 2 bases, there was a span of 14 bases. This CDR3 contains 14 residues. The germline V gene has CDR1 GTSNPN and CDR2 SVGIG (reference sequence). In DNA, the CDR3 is TGTGCCTGGAGGGGGGGGGCTTCTACCTACGAGCAGTACTTC. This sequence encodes CAWRGGASTYEQYF.

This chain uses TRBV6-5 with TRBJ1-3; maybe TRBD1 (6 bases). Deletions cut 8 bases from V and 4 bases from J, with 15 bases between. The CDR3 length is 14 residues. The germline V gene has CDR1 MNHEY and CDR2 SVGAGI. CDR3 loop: CASGYQGSGNTIYF. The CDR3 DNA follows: TGTGCCAGCGGCTATCAGGGGTCCGGAAACACCATATATTTT.

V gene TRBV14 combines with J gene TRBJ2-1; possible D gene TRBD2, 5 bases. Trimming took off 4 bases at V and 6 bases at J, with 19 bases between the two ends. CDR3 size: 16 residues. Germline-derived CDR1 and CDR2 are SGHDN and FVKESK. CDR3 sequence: CASSPAGVLTSNEQFF. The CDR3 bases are TGTGCCAGCAGCCCGGCCGGGGTTCTTACCTCCAATGAGCAGTTCTTC.

CDR3 loop: CASSVESSYNEQFF. In DNA, the CDR3 is TGTGCCAGCAGCGTAGAAAGCTCCTACAATGAGCAGTTCTTC. V is TRBV9 and J is TRBJ2-1, with D unresolved. The CDR3 is made up of 14 amino acids. V lost 0 bases, J lost 0 bases, and 4 bases lay in between. Germline V gene lookup returns CDR1 SGDLS and CDR2 YYNGEE. The full variable domain, completed using reference TRBV9 and TRBJ2-1, is DSGVTQTPKHLITATGQRVTLRCSPRSGDLSVYWYQQSLDQGLQFLIQYYNGEERAKGNILERFSAQQFPDLHSELNLSSLELGDSALYFCASSVESSYNEQFFGPGTRLTVL.

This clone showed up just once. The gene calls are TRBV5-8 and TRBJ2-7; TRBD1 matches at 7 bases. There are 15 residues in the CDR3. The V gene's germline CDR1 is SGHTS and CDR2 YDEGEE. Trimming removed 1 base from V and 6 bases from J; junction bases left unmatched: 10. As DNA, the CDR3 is TGTGCCAGCAGCTTGCCAAGGACAGGTTTCGCCGAGCAGTACTTC. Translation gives CASSLPRTGFAEQYF.

The CDR3 reads CASSLAGHPETQYF. CDR3 nucleotides: TGTGCCAGCAGTCTCGCTGGCCACCCAGAGACCCAGTACTTC. This chain joins TRBV27 and TRBJ2-5; D not resolved. CDR1 and CDR2 from the germline V gene are MNHEY and SMNVEV (reference sequence). This CDR3 is 14 amino acids long. V lost 5 bases, J lost 4 bases, and 14 bases lay in between.

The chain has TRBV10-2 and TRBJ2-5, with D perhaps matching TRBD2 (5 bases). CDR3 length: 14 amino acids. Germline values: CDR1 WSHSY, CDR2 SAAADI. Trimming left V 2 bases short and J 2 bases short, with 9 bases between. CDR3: CASSEDYSQETQYF. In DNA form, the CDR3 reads TGCGCCAGCAGTGAGGACTACTCACAAGAGACCCAGTACTTC.

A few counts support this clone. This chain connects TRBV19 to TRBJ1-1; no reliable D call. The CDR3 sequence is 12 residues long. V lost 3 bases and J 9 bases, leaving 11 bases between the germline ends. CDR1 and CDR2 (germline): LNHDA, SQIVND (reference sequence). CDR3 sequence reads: CASSIASQQAFF. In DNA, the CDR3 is TGTGCCAGTAGTATCGCGTCACAACAAGCTTTCTTT.

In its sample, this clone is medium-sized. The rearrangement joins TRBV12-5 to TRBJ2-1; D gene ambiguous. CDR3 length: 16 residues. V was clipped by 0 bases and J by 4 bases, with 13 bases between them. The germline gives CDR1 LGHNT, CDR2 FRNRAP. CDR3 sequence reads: CASGLVPLTIYNEQFF. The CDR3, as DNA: TGTGCTAGTGGTTTGGTACCACTAACCATTTACAATGAGCAGTTCTTC.

The CDR3 DNA reads TGTGCCAGCAGCTTGGATTTTGGGGTCCAAGAGACCCAGTACTTC. Its protein product is CASSLDFGVQETQYF. The chain has TRBV5-4 and TRBJ2-5; no clear D gene. V gave up 0 bases and J gave up 1 base, with 10 bases separating them. Per the germline V gene, CDR1 is SGHNT and CDR2 is YYREEE (reference sequence). The CDR3 has 15 amino acids.

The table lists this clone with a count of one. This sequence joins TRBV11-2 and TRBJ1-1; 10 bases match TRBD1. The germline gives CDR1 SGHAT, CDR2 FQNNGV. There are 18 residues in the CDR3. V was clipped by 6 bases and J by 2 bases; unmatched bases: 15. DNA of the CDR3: TGTGCCAGCAGGGGATCAGACAGGGGGCTAGACCGTAACACTGAAGCTTTCTTT. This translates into CASRGSDRGLDRNTEAFF.

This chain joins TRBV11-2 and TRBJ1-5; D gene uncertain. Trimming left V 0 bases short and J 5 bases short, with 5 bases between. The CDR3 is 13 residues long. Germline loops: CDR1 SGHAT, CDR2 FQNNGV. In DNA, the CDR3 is TGTGCCAGCAGCTTAGATCGCTATCAGCCCCAGCATTTT. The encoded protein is CASSLDRYQPQHF.

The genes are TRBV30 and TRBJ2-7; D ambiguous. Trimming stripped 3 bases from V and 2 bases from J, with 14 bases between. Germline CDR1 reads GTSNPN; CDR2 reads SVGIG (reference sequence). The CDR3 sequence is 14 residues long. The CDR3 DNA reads TGTGCCTGGAGGGGTGGGTCTTCTACCTACGAGCAGTACTTC. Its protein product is CAWRGGSSTYEQYF. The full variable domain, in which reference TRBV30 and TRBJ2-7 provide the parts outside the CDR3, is SQTIHQWPATLVQPVGSPLSLECTVEGTSNPNLYWYRQAAGRGLQLLFYSVGIGQISSEVPQNLSASRPQDRQFILSSKKLLLSDSGFYLCAWRGGSSTYEQYFGPGTRLTVT.

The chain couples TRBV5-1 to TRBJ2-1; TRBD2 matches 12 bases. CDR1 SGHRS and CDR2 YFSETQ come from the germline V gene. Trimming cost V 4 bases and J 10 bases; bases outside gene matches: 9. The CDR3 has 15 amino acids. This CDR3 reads CASSPASGGAQEQFF. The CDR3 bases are TGCGCCAGCAGCCCAGCTAGCGGGGGGGCCCAAGAGCAGTTCTTC. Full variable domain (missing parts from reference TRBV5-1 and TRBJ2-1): KAGVTQTPRYLIKTRGQQVTLSCSPISGHRSVSWYQQTPGQGLQFLFEYFSETQRNKGNFPGRFSGRQFSNSRSEMNVSTLELGDSALYLCASSPASGGAQEQFFGPGTRLTVL.

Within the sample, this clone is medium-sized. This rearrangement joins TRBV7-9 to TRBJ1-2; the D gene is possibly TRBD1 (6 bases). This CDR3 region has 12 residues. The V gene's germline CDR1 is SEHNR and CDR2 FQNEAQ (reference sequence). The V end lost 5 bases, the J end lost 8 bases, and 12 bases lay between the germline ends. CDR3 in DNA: TGTGCCAGCAGCCCAGGCCAGGGGGGCTACACCTTC. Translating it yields CASSPGQGGYTF.

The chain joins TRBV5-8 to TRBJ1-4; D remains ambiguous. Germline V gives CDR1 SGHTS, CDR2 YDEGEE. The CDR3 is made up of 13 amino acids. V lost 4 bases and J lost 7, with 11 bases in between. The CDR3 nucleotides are TGTGCCAGCAGCCTTGGGTCAGTTGAAAAACTGTTTTTT. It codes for CASSLGSVEKLFF.

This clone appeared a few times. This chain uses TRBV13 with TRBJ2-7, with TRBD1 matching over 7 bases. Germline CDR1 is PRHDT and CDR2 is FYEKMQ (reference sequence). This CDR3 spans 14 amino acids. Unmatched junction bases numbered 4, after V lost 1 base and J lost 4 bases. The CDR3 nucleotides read TGTGCCAGCAGCTTAGTAGGCAGGGGGTACGAGCAGTACTTC. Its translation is CASSLVGRGYEQYF.